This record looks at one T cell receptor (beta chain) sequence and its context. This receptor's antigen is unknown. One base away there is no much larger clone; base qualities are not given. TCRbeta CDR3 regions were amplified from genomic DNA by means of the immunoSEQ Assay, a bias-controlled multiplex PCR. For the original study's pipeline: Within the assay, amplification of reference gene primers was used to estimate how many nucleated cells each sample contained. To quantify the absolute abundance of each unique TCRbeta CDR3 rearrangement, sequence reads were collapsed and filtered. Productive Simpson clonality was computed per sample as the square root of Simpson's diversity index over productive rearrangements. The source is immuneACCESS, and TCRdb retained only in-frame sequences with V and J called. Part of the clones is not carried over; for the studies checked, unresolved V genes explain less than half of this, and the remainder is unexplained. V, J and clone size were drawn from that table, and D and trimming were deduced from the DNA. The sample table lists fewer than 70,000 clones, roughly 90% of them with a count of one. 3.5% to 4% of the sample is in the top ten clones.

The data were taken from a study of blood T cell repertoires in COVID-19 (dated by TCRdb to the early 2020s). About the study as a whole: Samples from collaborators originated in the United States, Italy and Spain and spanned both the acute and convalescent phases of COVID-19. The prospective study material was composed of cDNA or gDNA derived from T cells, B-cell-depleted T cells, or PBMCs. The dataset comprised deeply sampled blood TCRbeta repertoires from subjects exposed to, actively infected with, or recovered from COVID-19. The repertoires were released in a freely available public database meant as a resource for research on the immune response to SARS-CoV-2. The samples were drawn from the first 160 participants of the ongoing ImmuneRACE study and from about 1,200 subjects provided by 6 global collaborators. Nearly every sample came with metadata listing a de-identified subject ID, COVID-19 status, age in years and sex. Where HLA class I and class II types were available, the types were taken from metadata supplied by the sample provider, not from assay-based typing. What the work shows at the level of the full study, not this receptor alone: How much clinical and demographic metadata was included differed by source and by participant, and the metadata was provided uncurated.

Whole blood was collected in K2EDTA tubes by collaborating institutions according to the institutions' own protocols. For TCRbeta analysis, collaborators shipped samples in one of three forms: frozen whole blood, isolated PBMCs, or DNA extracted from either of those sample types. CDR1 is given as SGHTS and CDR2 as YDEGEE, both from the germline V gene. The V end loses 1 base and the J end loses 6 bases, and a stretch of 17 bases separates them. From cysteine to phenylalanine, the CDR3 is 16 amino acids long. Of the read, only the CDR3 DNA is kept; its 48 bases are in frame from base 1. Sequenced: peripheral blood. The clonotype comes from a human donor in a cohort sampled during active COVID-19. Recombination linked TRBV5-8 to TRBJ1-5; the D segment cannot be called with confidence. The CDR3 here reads CASSLHIGLGSQPQHF. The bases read TGTGCCAGCAGCTTGCATATAGGGCTTGGGAGTCAGCCCCAGCATTTT.